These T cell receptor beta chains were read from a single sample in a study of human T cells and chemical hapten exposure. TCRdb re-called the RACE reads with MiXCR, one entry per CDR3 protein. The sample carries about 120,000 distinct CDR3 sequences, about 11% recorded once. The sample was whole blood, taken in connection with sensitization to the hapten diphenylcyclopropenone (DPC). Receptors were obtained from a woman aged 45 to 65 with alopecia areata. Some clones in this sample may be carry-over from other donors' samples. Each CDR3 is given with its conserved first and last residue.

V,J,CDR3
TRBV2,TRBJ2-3,CASSVRGGDTQYF
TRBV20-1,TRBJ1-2,CSARDLGQGIYGYTF
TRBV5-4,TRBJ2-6,CASSWAGSGANVLTF
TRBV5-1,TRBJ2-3,CASSLAGTGTPPTDTQYF
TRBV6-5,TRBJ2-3,CASSPRLAGDSTDTQYF
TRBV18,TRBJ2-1,CASSPPEVAGAYNEQFF
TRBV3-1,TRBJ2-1,CASSQGPRGGVYNEQFF
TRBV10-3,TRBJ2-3,CASGGLAGADTQYF
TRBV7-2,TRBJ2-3,CASSQTRGVLDTQYF
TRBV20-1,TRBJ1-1,CSALRVGTEAFF
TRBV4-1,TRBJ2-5,CASSVGQGGETQYF
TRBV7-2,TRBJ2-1,CASNLKTRGNEQFF
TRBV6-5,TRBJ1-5,CASSRGDNQPQHF
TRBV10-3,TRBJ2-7,CATRTGDYEQYF
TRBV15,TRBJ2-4,CATSRGGTWYF
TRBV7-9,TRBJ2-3,CASSPRWGTATDTQYF
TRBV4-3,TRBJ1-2,CASSPGGFEGLNYGYTF
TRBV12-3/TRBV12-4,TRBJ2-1,CASSDRNSYNEQFF
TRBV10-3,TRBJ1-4,CASGQSLTNEKLFF
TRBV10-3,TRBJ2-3,CAIRGQAGPPLTDTQYF
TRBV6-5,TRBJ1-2,CASSYSKGADGYTF
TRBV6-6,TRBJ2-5,CASSRRVTETQYF
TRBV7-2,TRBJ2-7,CASSEHRIYEQYF
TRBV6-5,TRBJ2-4,CASSYGSEAKNIQYF
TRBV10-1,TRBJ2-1,CASSEGQVYEQFF
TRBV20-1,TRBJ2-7,CSARDRHSYEQYF
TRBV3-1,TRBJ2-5,CASSLTATGDASPQYF
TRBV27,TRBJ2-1,CASSLVRGCGNEQFF
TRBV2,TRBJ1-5,CASSRGQGNQPQHF
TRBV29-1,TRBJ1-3,CSVEEETEPLYSGNTIYF
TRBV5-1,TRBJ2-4,CASSPWGGISKNIQYF
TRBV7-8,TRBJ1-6,CASRPVGTYNSPLHF
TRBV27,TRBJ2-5,CASSLLSVRPGETQYF
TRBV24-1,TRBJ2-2,CATSGTGSPGELFF
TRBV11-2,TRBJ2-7,CASSLVRQYEQYF
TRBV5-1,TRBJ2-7,CASSLRAAEPYEQYF
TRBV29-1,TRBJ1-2,CSVVGQAGYTF
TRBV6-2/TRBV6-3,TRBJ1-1,CASSPDSYLNTEAFF
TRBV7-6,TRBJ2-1,CASSPGLAGIRGEQFF
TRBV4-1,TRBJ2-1,CASSQMRGARPVF
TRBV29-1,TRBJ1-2,CSVNSGADGYTF
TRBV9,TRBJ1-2,CASSVEGTTNYGYTF
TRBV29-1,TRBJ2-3,CSVESGLAGATDTQYF
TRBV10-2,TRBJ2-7,CASSEREGRYEQYF
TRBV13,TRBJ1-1,CASSLGSPGAWGTEAFF
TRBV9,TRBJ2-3,CASSVGDGRTTDTQYF
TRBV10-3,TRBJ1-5,CAISEPEKGNQPQHF
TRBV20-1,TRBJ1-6,CSARMMDRNYNSPLHF
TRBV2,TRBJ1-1,CASNRDRGQNTEAFF
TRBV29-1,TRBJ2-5,CSVDRGQETQYF
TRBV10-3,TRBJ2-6,CAISSSGANVLTF
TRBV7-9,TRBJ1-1,CASSQYVGAFF